The clone carrying this T cell receptor beta chain was detected many times. From 2 million PBMCs stored at -80 C, the unsorted libraries were generated. This specimen comes from a study of neurological immune-mediated disorders. TCRdb redid the calling of the 5' RACE reads with MiXCR, one entry per CDR3 protein. The table has 50,000 to 70,000 distinct CDR3 sequences, roughly 12% seen once; the top ten hold about 10%. The length of the CDR3 is 13 residues. Germline V gene sequence: CDR1 MGHRA, CDR2 YSYEKL. V was shortened by 1 base and J by 5 bases, with 8 bases between the two germline ends. This clonotype was obtained from a woman aged 60-75 years with HTLV-1-associated myelopathy (HAM/TSP). The sequencing input was PBMCs. This sequence joins TRBV4-1 and TRBJ2-5; perhaps TRBD1 as D (5 bases). CDR3 bases: TGCGCCAGCAGCCAAGTTAGGGGTGAGACCCAGTACTTC. Amino acids: CASSQVRGETQYF.